This T cell receptor beta chain derives from a study of radiotherapy plus CTLA-4 blockade in lung cancer. Study background: Overall, 18% of patients showed an objective response, while roughly 28% attained disease control.

Chemo-refractory metastatic non-small-cell lung cancer patients underwent focal radiation alongside CTLA-4 blockade with ipilimumab. CDR1 is SNHLY, CDR2 FYNNEI, per germline. The CDR3 sequence is 10 residues long. With 3 bases removed from V and 4 bases from J, the gap between germline ends came to 1 base. Data came from immunoSEQ multiplex PCR; TCRdb stores just in-frame clones and leaves some out. The data hold 90,000 or so clones, with roughly 87% observed a single time. The specimen was peripheral blood, collected from a patient treated with radiotherapy plus ipilimumab. This clonotype was sampled from a human donor with non-small cell lung cancer who had stable disease on radiotherapy plus ipilimumab. The rearrangement joins TRBV2 to TRBJ2-7; D gene unclear. This CDR3 reads CASSEYEQYF. CDR3 DNA: TGTGCCAGCAGTGAGTACGAGCAGTACTTC.